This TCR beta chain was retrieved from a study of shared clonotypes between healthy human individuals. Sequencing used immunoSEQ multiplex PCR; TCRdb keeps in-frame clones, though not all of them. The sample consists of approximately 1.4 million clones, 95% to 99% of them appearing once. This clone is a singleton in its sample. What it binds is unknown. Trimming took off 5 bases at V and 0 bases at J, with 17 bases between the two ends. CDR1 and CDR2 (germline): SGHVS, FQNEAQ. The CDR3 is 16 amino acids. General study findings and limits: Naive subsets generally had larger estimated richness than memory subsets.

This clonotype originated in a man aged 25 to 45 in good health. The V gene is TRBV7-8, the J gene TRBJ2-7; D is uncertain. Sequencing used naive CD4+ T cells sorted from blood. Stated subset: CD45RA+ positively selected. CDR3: CASSPRNRAGSYEQYF. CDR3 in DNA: TGTGCCAGCAGCCCCCGCAACCGGGCAGGCTCCTACGAGCAGTACTTC.